This TCR beta chain was documented in a study of shared clonotypes between healthy human individuals. The wider study: A couple of women and a few men aged 18 to 49 made up the donors. Three CD4 naive, three CD4 memory, two CD8 naive and one CD8 memory plate were used per donor. Broader study findings: Enrolling few donors narrowed the genetic and exposure-history diversity that was represented.

To note about this clone: Its specificity is unknown.

This table comes from immunoSEQ multiplex PCR, and its TCRdb copy is limited to in-frame clones, with some not included. The table records about 2.3 million clones, 80% to 95% of them present only once. This CDR3 contains 15 residues. V lost 11 bases to trimming and J lost 3 bases, with 19 bases between them. CDR1 is MDHEN and CDR2 is SYDVKM in the germline V gene. J is TRBJ1-4 and V is TRBV28; maybe TRBD1 (5 bases). The sample comprised naive CD4+ T cells from PBMCs. Subset of the sample: CD45RA+ positively selected. The sequence came from a man younger than 30 in good health. Some clones in this sample may be carry-over from other donors' samples. DNA of the CDR3: TGTGCCCGGGGGGAGAGGGTAGCCTCTAATGAAAAACTGTTTTTT. It codes for CARGERVASNEKLFF.